This T cell receptor (beta chain) was identified during a study of glioma-infiltrating T cells after dendritic cell vaccination. Study background: Dendritic cell vaccination trial patients had either newly diagnosed or recurrent glioblastoma.

Trimming took off 0 bases at V and 1 base at J, with 8 bases between the two ends. The germline gives CDR1 SGHRS, CDR2 YFSETQ. The CDR3 is 15 amino acids. Amplification used 60 V beta primers and 13 J beta primers. Generated by immunoSEQ multiplex PCR, the TCRdb table keeps only in-frame clones and is missing some. Of fewer than 75,000 clones detected, about 86% appear once; the ten largest clones hold less than 8%. In the case of this clone: Other DNA sequences within the sample encode an identical CDR3.

J is TRBJ1-5 and V is TRBV5-1; the D gene is possibly TRBD1 (5 bases). The input for sequencing was blood, taken before dendritic cell vaccination. The receptor's source is a human donor with glioblastoma. CDR3 sequence: CASSLEGVSNQPQHF. CDR3 sequence (DNA): TGCGCCAGCAGCTTGGAAGGGGTAAGCAATCAGCCCCAGCATTTT.